This TCR beta chain originates from a study of blood T cell repertoires in COVID-19. Sequencing was performed with immunoSEQ multiplex PCR; in TCRdb, only in-frame clones are kept and a portion is missing. The data contain 95,000 to 150,000 clones, 79% of them seen just once; the ten biggest clones take up approximately 4%. CDR1 and CDR2 (germline): LGHDT, YNNKEL (reference sequence). The CDR3 is made up of 15 amino acids. V was trimmed by 0 bases and J by 7 bases, leaving 10 bases between them. Sequencing was carried out using peripheral blood. The sequence was collected from an elderly woman with acute or convalescent COVID-19. The chain recombines TRBV3-1 (or the pseudogene TRBV3-2) with TRBJ1-6; D is undetermined. This chain's CDR3 is CASSQDPGGNSPLHF. CDR3 in DNA: TGTGCCAGCAGCCAAGATCCCGGAGGGAATTCACCCCTCCACTTT.